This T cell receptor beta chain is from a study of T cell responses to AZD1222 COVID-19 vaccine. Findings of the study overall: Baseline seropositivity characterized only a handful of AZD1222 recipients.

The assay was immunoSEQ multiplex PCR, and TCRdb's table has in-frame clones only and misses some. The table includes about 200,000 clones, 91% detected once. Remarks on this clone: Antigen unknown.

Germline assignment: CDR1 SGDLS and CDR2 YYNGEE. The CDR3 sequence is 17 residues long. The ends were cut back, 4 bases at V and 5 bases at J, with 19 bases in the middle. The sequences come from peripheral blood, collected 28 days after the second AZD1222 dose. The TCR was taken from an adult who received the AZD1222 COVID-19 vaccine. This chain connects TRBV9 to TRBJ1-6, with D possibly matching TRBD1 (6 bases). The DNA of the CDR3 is TGTGCCAGCAGCTCGACTTTGGGGGGCGGGGATAATTCACCCCTCCACTTT. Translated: CASSSTLGGGDNSPLHF.